This TCR beta chain came from a study of early T cells in non-severe SARS-CoV-2 infection. TCRdb re-derived calls from the 5' RACE reads in MiXCR, one entry per CDR3 protein. The table includes some 40,000 distinct CDR3 sequences, 9% to 15% detected once. Trimming took off 3 bases at V and 4 bases at J, with 14 bases between the two ends. CDR3 length equals 14 residues. Looked up from germline, CDR1 is SGDLS and CDR2 is YYNGEE. Material: whole blood. This receptor was identified in an adult who was a healthcare worker with PCR-confirmed SARS-CoV-2 infection or an uninfected control (not recorded which). V usage is TRBV9 and J usage is TRBJ2-7; tentatively, D is TRBD1 or TRBD2 (5 bases each). Here the CDR3 DNA reads TGTGCCAGCAGCGGGGGAGACAGTTTGTACGAGCAGTACTTC. It specifies CASSGGDSLYEQYF.